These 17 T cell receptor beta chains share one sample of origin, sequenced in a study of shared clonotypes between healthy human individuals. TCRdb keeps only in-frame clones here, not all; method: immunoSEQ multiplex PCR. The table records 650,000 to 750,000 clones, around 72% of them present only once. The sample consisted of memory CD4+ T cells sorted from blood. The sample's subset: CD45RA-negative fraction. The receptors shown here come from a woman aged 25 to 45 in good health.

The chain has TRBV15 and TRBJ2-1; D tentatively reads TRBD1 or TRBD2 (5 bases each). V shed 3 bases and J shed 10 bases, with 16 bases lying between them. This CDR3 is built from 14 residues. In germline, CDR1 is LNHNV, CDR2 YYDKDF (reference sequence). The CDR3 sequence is CATSSGTRGREQFF. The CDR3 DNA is TGTGCCACCAGCAGCGGGACCAGAGGGCGGGAGCAGTTCTTC.

For the CDR3, the DNA is TGTGCCAGCACCGACAGGGGTTCTCTGCTAAAAAACATTCAGTACTTC. Amino acids: CASTDRGSLLKNIQYF. This sequence joins TRBV28 and TRBJ2-4; TRBD1 matches 8 bases. CDR1 and CDR2 from the germline V gene are MDHEN and SYDVKM. With V trimmed by 7 bases and J by 4 bases, 12 bases remained unmatched. The CDR3 contains 16 residues.

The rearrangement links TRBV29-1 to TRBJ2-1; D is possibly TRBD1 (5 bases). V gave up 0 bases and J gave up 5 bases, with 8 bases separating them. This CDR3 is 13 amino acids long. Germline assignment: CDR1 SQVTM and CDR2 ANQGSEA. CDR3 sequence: CSVEDDRNNEQFF. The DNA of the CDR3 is TGCAGCGTTGAAGATGACAGAAACAATGAGCAGTTCTTC.

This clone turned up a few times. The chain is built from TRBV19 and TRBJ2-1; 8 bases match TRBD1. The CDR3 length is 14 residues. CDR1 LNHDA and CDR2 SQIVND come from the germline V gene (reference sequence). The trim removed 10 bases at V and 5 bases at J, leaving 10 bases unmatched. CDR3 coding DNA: TGTGCCACCCGGACAGGGTGGGGTAACAATGAGCAGTTCTTC. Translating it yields CATRTGWGNNEQFF.

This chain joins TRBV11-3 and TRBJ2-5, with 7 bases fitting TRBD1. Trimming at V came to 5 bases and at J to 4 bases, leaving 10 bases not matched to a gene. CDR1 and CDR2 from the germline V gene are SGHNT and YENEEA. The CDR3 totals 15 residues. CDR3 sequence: CASSLGQLGRETQYF. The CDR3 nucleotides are TGTGCCAGCAGCCTGGGACAGCTTGGACGAGAGACCCAGTACTTC.

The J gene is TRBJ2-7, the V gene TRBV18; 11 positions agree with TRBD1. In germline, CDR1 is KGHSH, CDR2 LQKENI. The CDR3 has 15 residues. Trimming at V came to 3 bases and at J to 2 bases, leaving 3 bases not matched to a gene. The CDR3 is CASSPAGQGAYEQYF. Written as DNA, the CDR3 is TGTGCCAGCTCACCTGCGGGACAGGGGGCCTACGAGCAGTACTTC.

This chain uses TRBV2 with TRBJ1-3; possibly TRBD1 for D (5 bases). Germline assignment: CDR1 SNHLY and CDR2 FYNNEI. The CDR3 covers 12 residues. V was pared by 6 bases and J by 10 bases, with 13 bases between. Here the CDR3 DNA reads TGTGCCAGCAGGGGGGACGCCCGGACCATATATTTT. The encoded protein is CASRGDARTIYF.

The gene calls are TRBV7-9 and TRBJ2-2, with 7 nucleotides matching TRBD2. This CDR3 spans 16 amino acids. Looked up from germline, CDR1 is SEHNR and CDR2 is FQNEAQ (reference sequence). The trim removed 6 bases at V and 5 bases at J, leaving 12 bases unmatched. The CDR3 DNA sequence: TGTGCCAGCAGACCAGCGGGGCAGGGTGGTACCGGGGAGCTGTTTTTT. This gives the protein CASRPAGQGGTGELFF.

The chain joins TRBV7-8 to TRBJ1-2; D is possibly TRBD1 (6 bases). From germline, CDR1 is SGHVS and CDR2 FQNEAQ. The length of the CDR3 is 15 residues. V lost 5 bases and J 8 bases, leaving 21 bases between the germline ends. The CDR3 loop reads CASSNLGGGAGGYTF. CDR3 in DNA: TGTGCCAGCAGCAACCTCGGCGGGGGGGCGGGAGGCTACACCTTC.

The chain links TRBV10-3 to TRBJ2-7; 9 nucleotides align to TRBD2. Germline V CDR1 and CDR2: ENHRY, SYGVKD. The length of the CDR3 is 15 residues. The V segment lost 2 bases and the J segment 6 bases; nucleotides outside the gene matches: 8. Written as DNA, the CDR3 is TGTGCCATCAGTGAGCAGGCGGGAGGGCGATTCGAGCAGTACTTC. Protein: CAISEQAGGRFEQYF.

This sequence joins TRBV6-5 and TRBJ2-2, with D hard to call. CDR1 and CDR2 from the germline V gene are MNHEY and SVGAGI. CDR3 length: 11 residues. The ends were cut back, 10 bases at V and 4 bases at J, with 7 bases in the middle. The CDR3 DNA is TGTGCCACCTTGGGCACCGGGGAGCTGTTTTTT. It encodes CATLGTGELFF.

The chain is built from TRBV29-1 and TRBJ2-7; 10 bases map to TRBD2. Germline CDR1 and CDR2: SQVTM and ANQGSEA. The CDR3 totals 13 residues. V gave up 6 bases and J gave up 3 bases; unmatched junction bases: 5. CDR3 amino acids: CSVRLAGVYEQYF. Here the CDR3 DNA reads TGCAGCGTGCGTCTAGCGGGAGTCTACGAGCAGTACTTC.

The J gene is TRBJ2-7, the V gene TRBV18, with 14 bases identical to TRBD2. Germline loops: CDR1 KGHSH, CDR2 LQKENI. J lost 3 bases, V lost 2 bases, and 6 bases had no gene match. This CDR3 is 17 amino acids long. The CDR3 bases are TGTGCCAGCTCACCAAGGACTAGCGGGAGGAATAACTACGAGCAGTACTTC. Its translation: CASSPRTSGRNNYEQYF.

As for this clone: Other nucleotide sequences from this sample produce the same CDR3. DNA for the CDR3: TGTGCCAGCAGCGTGGACAGAGCTAACTATGGCTACACCTTC. It encodes CASSVDRANYGYTF. This sequence joins TRBV11-2 and TRBJ1-2; D may be TRBD1 (6 bases). The CDR3 is made up of 14 amino acids. The V end was cut by 5 bases, the J end by 0 bases, with 10 bases between. Germline V gene lookup returns CDR1 SGHAT and CDR2 FQNNGV.

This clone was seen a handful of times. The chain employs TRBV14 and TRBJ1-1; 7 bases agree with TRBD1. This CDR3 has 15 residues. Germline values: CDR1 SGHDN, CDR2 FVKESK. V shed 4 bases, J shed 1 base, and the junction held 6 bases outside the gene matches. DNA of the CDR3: TGTGCCAGCAGCCTAGCCGGGACAGCGAACACTGAAGCTTTCTTT. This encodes CASSLAGTANTEAFF.

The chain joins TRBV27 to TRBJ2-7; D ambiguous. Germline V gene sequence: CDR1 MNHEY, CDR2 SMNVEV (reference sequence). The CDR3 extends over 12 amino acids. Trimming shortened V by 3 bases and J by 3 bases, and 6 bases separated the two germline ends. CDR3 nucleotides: TGTGCCAGCAGTTTTCCCTACTACGAGCAGTACTTC. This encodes CASSFPYYEQYF.

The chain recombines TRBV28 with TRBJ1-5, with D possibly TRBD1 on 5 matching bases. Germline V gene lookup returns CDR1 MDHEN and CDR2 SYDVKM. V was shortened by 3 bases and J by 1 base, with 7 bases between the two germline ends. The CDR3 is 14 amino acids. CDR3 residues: CASSLEGSNQPQHF. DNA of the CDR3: TGTGCCAGCAGTTTGGAGGGGAGCAATCAGCCCCAGCATTTT.